This T cell receptor beta chain derives from a study of T cells in Graves' hyperthyroidism and ophthalmopathy. The CDR3 consists of 14 residues. The germline gives CDR1 MGHDK, CDR2 SYGVNS. The germline V and J ends were trimmed by 4 bases and 7 bases, with 11 bases remaining between them. The table lists this clonotype with many counts. From RNA transcripts, TCR beta CDR3 regions were amplified. The TCR CDR3 first-round RT-PCR relied on the HTBI primer set. TCRdb called the multiplex PCR reads again in MiXCR, with one record for every CDR3 protein. The sample records 600,000 or so distinct CDR3 sequences, around 46% being singletons. With a duration under 2 months, the hyperthyroidism was newly diagnosed in patients aged 18 to 65.

The sequenced sample was peripheral blood or thyroid tissue (not recorded which). The chain couples TRBV25-1 to TRBJ1-6; D call uncertain. The origin of this receptor is a woman aged 18-30 years with Graves' hyperthyroidism. This CDR3 reads CASSVFGTNSPLHF. DNA for the CDR3: TGTGCCAGCAGTGTTTTTGGTACCAATTCACCCCTCCACTTT.